This T cell receptor beta chain was sequenced in a study of blood T cell repertoires in COVID-19. Trimming pared 8 bases from V and 5 bases from J, leaving 16 bases between. The CDR3 runs 15 residues. Germline V gene data show CDR1 as LNHDA and CDR2 as SQIVND (reference sequence). Profiling relied on immunoSEQ multiplex PCR, and the TCRdb table lists in-frame clones only, not all of them. The table includes about 180,000 clones, around 76% detected once. The sequence was collected from a woman in her seventies with acute or convalescent COVID-19. The sequenced material came from peripheral blood. V gene TRBV19 combines with J gene TRBJ1-6; tentatively, D is TRBD1 (6 bases). The CDR3 nucleotides read TGTGCCAGTCGCAGGGGTGACCCGGATAATTCACCCCTCCACTTT. This gives the protein CASRRGDPDNSPLHF.